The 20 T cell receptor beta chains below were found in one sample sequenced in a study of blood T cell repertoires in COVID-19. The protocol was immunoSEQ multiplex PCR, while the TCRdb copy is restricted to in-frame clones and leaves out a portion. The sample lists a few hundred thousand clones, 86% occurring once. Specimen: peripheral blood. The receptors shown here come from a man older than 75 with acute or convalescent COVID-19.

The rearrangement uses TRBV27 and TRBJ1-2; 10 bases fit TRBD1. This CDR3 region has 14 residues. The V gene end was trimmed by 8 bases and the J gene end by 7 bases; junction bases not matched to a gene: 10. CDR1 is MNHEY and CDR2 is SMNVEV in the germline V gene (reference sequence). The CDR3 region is CASGPGTGVGGYTF. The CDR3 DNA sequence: TGTGCCAGCGGTCCCGGGACAGGGGTAGGTGGCTACACCTTC.

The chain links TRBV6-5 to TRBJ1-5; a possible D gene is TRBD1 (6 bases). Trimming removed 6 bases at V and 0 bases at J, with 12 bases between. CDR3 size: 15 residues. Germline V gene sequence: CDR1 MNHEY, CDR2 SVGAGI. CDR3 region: CASRQGQTSNQPQHF. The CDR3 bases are TGTGCCAGCAGACAAGGACAGACTAGCAATCAGCCCCAGCATTTT.

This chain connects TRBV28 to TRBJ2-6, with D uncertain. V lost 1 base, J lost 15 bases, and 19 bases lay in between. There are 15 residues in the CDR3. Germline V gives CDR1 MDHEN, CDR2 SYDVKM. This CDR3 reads CASSLSAGPVSALTF. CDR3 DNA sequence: TGTGCCAGCAGTTTATCGGCAGGTCCTGTATCGGCCCTGACTTTC.

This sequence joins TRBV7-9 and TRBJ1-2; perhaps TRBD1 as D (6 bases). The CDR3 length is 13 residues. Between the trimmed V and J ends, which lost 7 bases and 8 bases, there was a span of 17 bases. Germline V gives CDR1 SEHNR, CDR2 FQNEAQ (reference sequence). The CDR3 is CASTGGGREGYTF. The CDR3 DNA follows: TGTGCCAGCACCGGGGGCGGCCGGGAAGGCTACACCTTC. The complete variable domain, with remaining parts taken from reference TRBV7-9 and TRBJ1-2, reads DTGVSQNPRHKITKRGQNVTFRCDPISEHNRLYWYRQTLGQGPEFLTYFQNEAQLEKSRLLSDRFSAERPKGSFSTLEIQRTEQGDSAMYLCASTGGGREGYTFGSGTRLTVV.

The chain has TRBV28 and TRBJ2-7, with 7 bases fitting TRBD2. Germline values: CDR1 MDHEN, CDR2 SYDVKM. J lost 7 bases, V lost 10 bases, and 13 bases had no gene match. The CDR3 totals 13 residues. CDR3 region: CAIAGARGREQYF. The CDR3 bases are TGTGCCATCGCGGGAGCTCGGGGGAGAGAGCAGTACTTC.

Here the CDR3 DNA reads TGCGCCAGCAGCTCCCTAGCGAAATCCGACGTTGAAGCTTTCTTT. This encodes CASSSLAKSDVEAFF. The chain recombines TRBV5-1 with TRBJ1-1; D ambiguous. V lost 3 bases, J lost 7 bases, and 19 bases lay in between. Germline assignment: CDR1 SGHRS and CDR2 YFSETQ. The CDR3 extends over 15 amino acids.

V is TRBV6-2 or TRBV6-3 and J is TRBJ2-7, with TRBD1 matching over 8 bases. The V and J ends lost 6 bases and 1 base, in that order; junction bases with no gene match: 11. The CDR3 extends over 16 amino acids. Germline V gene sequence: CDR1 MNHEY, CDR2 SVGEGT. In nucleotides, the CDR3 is TGTGCCAGCAGCCATAGGACAGGGCGAAATTCCTACGAGCAGTACTTC. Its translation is CASSHRTGRNSYEQYF.

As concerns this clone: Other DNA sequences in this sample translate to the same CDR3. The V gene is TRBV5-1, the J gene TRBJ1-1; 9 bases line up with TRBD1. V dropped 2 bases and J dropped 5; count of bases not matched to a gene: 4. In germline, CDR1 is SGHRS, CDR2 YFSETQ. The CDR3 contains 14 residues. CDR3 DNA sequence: TGCGCCAGCAGCTTACAGGGGGCTAATACTGAAGCTTTCTTT. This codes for CASSLQGANTEAFF.

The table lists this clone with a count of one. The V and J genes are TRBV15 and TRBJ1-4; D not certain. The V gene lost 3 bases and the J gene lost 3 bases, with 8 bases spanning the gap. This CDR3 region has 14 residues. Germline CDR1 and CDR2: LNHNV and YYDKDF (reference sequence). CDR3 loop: CATSRRQPNEKLFF. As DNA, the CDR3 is TGTGCCACCAGCAGGCGGCAGCCTAATGAAAAACTGTTTTTT.

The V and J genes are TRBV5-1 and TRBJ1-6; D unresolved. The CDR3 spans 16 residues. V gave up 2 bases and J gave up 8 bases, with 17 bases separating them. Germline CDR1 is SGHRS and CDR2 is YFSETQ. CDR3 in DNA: TGCGCCAGCAGCTTATGGGGAGGGAGCTCCGATTCACCCCTCCACTTT. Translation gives CASSLWGGSSDSPLHF.

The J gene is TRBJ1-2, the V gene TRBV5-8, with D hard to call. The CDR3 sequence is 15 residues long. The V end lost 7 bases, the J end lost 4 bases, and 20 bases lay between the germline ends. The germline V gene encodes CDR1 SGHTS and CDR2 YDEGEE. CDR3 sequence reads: CASPRGELASYGYTF. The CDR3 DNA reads TGTGCCAGCCCCCGGGGAGAGTTAGCATCCTATGGCTACACCTTC.

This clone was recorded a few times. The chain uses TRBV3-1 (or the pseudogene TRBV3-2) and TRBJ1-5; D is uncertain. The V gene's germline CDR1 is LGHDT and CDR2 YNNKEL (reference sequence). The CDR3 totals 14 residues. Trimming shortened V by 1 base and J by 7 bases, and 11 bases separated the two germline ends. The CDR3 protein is CASSQGFGYQPQHF. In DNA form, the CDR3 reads TGTGCCAGCAGCCAAGGGTTCGGGTACCAGCCCCAGCATTTT.

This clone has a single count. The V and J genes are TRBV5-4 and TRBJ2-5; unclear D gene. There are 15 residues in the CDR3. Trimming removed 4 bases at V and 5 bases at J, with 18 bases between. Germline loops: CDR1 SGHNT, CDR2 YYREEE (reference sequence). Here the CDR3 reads CASSPAALPEETQYF. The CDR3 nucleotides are TGTGCCAGCAGCCCGGCGGCCCTCCCAGAGGAGACCCAGTACTTC.

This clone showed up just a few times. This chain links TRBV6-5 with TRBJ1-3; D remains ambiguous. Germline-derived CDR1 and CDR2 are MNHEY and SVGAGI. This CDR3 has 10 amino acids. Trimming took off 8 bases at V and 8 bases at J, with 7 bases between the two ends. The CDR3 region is CASGRDTIYF. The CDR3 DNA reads TGTGCCAGCGGGCGCGACACCATATATTTT.

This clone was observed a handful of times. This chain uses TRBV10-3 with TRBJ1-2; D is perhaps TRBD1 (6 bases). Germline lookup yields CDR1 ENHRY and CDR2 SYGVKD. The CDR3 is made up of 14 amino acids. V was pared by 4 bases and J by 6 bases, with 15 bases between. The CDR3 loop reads CAISGYPGVDGYTF. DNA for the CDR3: TGTGCCATCAGTGGTTACCCAGGGGTCGATGGCTACACCTTC.

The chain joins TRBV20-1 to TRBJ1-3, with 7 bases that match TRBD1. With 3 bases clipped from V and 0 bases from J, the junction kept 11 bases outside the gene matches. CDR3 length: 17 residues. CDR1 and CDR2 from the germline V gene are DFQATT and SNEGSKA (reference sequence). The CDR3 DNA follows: TGCAGTGCTAGTCGGGCAGGGGGTGCCAGCTCTGGAAACACCATATATTTT. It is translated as CSASRAGGASSGNTIYF.

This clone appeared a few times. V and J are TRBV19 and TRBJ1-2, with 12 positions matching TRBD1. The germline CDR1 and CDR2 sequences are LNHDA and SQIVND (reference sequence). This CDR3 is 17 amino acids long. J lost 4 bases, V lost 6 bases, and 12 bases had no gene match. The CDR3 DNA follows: TGTGCCAGTAGACCGCCGGGACAGGGGGCGCGGAGCTATGGCTACACCTTC. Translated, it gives CASRPPGQGARSYGYTF.

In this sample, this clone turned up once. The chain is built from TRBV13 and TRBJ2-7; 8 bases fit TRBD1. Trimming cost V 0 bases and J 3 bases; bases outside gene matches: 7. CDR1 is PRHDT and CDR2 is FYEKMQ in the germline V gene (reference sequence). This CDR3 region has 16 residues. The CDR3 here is CASSLGQGVGDYEQYF. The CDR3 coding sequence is TGTGCCAGCAGCTTAGGACAGGGGGTAGGGGACTACGAGCAGTACTTC. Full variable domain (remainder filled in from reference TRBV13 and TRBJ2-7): AAGVIQSPRHLIKEKRETATLKCYPIPRHDTVYWYQQGPGQDPQFLISFYEKMQSDKGSIPDRFSAQQFSDYHSELNMSSLELGDSALYFCASSLGQGVGDYEQYFGPGTRLTVT.

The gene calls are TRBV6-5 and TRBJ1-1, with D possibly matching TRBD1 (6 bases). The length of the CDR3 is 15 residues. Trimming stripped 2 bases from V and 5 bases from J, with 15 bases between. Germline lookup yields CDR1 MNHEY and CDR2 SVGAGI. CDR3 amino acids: CASSYHTQGQTEAFF. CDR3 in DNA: TGTGCCAGCAGTTACCACACCCAGGGGCAAACTGAAGCTTTCTTT.

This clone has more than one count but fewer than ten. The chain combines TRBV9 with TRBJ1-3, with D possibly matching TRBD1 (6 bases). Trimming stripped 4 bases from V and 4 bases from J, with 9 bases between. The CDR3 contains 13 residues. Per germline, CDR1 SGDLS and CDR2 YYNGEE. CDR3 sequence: CASSRTAGNTIYF. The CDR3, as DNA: TGTGCCAGCAGCCGGACAGCGGGAAACACCATATATTTT.